Here is one T cell receptor (beta chain) with its context. PCR used 60 Vbeta primers and 13 Jbeta primers. Clones were read by immunoSEQ multiplex PCR, and TCRdb kept only the in-frame ones, dropping some. The sample gives under 200,000 clones, 84% of which show up once; 0.8% to 1.3% is in the top ten. This entry is derived from a study of cytomegalovirus exposure and HLA in healthy donors. V lost 1 base to trimming and J lost 4 bases; unmatched junction nucleotides: 5. The CDR3 extends over 15 amino acids. Germline V gene data show CDR1 as SGHDT and CDR2 as YYEEEE. The chain recombines TRBV5-6 with TRBJ1-5; TRBD1 matches 7 bases. The TCR comes from a man aged 30 to 45 in good health and CMV-seronegative. Sequenced sample: PBMCs. This CDR3 is CASSLQTTGNQPQHF. In nucleotides, the CDR3 is TGTGCCAGCAGCTTGCAGACGACAGGGAATCAGCCCCAGCATTTT.